The clone carrying this TCR beta chain was seen ten or more times. Its specificity is unknown. Between the trimmed V and J ends, which lost 5 bases and 2 bases, there was a span of 11 bases. This CDR3 has 14 amino acids. TCRdb ran MiXCR on the 5' RACE reads and lists one entry per CDR3 protein. The data show around 100,000 distinct CDR3 sequences, 4.4% seen once. Time point reported: sample taken at primary tumor resection. The donor population consisted of roughly 70 patients with untreated, early-stage non-small cell lung cancer. Whole RNA from tumor, nontumor lung or frozen PBMC was sequenced unsorted. The data are from a study of spatial heterogeneity in lung cancer. Study in general: Counts of TCR transcripts in tumor regions tracked strongly with a T cell module score that came from matched bulk RNA-seq.

Regarding the study as a whole: Coverage of tumor T cells, an estimated figure, was 6% to 7% for alpha and about 13% for beta chains. Counts of expanded alpha and beta TCRs within tumors tracked the tumor nonsynonymous mutation count.

The starting material was lung tumor tissue, obtained at surgery. This receptor was identified in a male donor with early-stage non-small cell lung cancer. The chain carries TRBV12-3 or TRBV12-4 and TRBJ2-3; D gene unclear. CDR3 nucleotides: TGTGCCAGCAGTGAAGACTCGCCCACAGATACGCAGTATTTT. Its protein product is CASSEDSPTDTQYF.